A selection of T cell receptor beta chains follows, all from one sample in a study of early T cells in non-severe SARS-CoV-2 infection. Via MiXCR, TCRdb re-called the 5' RACE reads, giving one row per CDR3 protein. The sample gives fewer than 60,000 distinct CDR3 sequences, over 3.5% of which show up once; 5.5% to 6.5% is in the top ten. The specimen sequenced was whole blood. These receptor sequences come from an adult who was a healthcare worker with PCR-confirmed SARS-CoV-2 infection or an uninfected control (not recorded which). CDR3s include the opening cysteine and the closing phenylalanine or tryptophan. Fields, in order: V gene, D gene, clone size, J gene, CDR3 protein, CDR3 DNA. A D gene is named only where the DNA matches it firmly. Where a row states a size, it is once, few, many or the class of an expanded clone; other rows omit it.

v_call: TRBV20-1; d_call: NA; clone_size: many; j_call: TRBJ1-6; cdr3_aa: CSARDPVDRSGSLHF; cdr3_nt: TGCAGTGCTAGAGACCCCGTCGACAGGTCCGGATCCCTCCACTTT
v_call: TRBV20-1; d_call: TRBD1; clone_size: many; j_call: TRBJ1-6; cdr3_aa: CSASDRENSPLHF; cdr3_nt: TGCAGTGCTAGCGACAGGGAGAATTCACCCCTCCACTTT
v_call: TRBV29-1; d_call: TRBD2; clone_size: many; j_call: TRBJ2-7; cdr3_aa: CSVAGGTSSSYEQYF; cdr3_nt: TGCAGCGTTGCGGGGGGGACTAGCAGCTCCTACGAGCAGTACTTC
v_call: TRBV7-9; d_call: NA; clone_size: many; j_call: TRBJ1-4; cdr3_aa: CVSSPPTQGASNEKLFF; cdr3_nt: TGTGTCAGCAGCCCCCCTACGCAGGGTGCATCTAATGAAAAACTGTTTTTT
v_call: TRBV7-8; d_call: TRBD1; clone_size: many; j_call: TRBJ2-3; cdr3_aa: CASSSETGGKDTQYF; cdr3_nt: TGTGCCAGCAGCTCAGAGACAGGGGGGAAAGATACGCAGTATTTT
v_call: TRBV27; d_call: TRBD2; clone_size: many; j_call: TRBJ2-3; cdr3_aa: CASSSRFSGGADTQYF; cdr3_nt: TGTGCCAGCAGTTCTCGATTTAGCGGGGGGGCAGATACGCAGTATTTT
v_call: TRBV20-1; d_call: TRBD2; clone_size: many; j_call: TRBJ2-2; cdr3_aa: CSARDLLAGNTGELFF; cdr3_nt: TGCAGTGCTAGAGATCTACTAGCGGGGAATACCGGGGAGCTGTTTTTT
v_call: TRBV11-3; d_call: TRBD2; clone_size: many; j_call: TRBJ2-5; cdr3_aa: CASSLGTGTDSLGLAAQETQYF; cdr3_nt: TGTGCCAGCAGCTTAGGAACCGGGACAGACAGCTTGGGACTAGCGGCCCAAGAGACCCAGTACTTC
v_call: TRBV7-9; d_call: NA; clone_size: NA; j_call: TRBJ2-3; cdr3_aa: CASSLIQEYTDTQYF; cdr3_nt: TGTGCCAGCAGCTTAATCCAGGAATACACAGATACGCAGTATTTT
v_call: TRBV5-1; d_call: NA; clone_size: many; j_call: TRBJ1-1; cdr3_aa: CASSLAGQGNTEAFF; cdr3_nt: TGCGCCAGCAGCTTGGCCGGGCAGGGAAACACTGAAGCTTTCTTT
v_call: TRBV10-3; d_call: TRBD2; clone_size: NA; j_call: TRBJ2-1; cdr3_aa: CATTPTSGGSNEQFF; cdr3_nt: TGTGCCACCACCCCGACTAGCGGGGGATCTAATGAGCAGTTCTTC
v_call: TRBV7-9; d_call: NA; clone_size: many; j_call: TRBJ2-3; cdr3_aa: CASSSTGSTDTQYF; cdr3_nt: TGTGCCAGCAGCTCTACGGGGAGCACAGATACGCAGTATTTT
v_call: TRBV5-6; d_call: NA; clone_size: many; j_call: TRBJ2-5; cdr3_aa: CASSLVSSQETQYF; cdr3_nt: TGTGCCAGCAGCCTCGTTTCGAGCCAAGAGACCCAGTACTTC
v_call: TRBV6-1; d_call: NA; clone_size: many; j_call: TRBJ2-1; cdr3_aa: CASSLLAGNIYNEQFF; cdr3_nt: TGTGCCAGCAGCTTGTTAGCAGGGAACATCTACAATGAGCAGTTCTTC
v_call: TRBV27; d_call: NA; clone_size: many; j_call: TRBJ2-6; cdr3_aa: CASSRPGGANVLTF; cdr3_nt: TGTGCCAGCAGTAGACCGGGGGGGGCCAACGTCCTGACTTTC
v_call: TRBV2; d_call: NA; clone_size: many; j_call: TRBJ2-3; cdr3_aa: CASLTGRSGGTDTQYF; cdr3_nt: TGTGCCAGCCTCACGGGGCGTAGCGGCGGCACAGATACGCAGTATTTT
v_call: TRBV6-5; d_call: TRBD1; clone_size: few; j_call: TRBJ2-3; cdr3_aa: CASSSPRDRGKTDTQYF; cdr3_nt: TGTGCCAGCAGTTCCCCTCGGGACAGGGGAAAAACAGATACGCAGTATTTT
v_call: TRBV9; d_call: TRBD2; clone_size: NA; j_call: TRBJ2-2; cdr3_aa: CASSARPSGRAGELFF; cdr3_nt: TGTGCCAGCAGCGCTCGCCCTAGCGGGAGAGCCGGGGAGCTGTTTTTT
v_call: TRBV19; d_call: NA; clone_size: many; j_call: TRBJ2-3; cdr3_aa: CASSIPNRRPTDTQYF; cdr3_nt: TGTGCCAGTAGTATACCCAACAGGCGTCCCACAGATACGCAGTATTTT
v_call: TRBV28; d_call: NA; clone_size: many; j_call: TRBJ2-7; cdr3_aa: CASSSPSVRGSYEQYF; cdr3_nt: TGTGCCAGCAGCTCTCCCTCAGTTCGTGGCAGCTACGAGCAGTACTTC
v_call: TRBV12-3/TRBV12-4; d_call: TRBD2; clone_size: many; j_call: TRBJ2-3; cdr3_aa: CASRVAGAGDTQYF; cdr3_nt: TGTGCCAGCAGGGTAGCGGGAGCGGGAGATACGCAGTATTTT
v_call: TRBV10-3; d_call: NA; clone_size: many; j_call: TRBJ1-5; cdr3_aa: CAGRGDSNQPQHF; cdr3_nt: TGTGCAGGCAGGGGCGATAGCAATCAGCCCCAGCATTTT
v_call: TRBV5-4; d_call: NA; clone_size: NA; j_call: TRBJ2-7; cdr3_aa: CASSLDARRGALSF; cdr3_nt: TGTGCCAGCAGCTTGGACGCCCGGCGGGGAGCCCTGTCCTTC
v_call: TRBV7-9; d_call: TRBD2; clone_size: few; j_call: TRBJ2-3; cdr3_aa: CASSPATSTRDTQYF; cdr3_nt: TGTGCCAGCAGCCCAGCGACTAGCACCAGGGATACGCAGTATTTT
v_call: TRBV5-5; d_call: TRBD1; clone_size: many; j_call: TRBJ2-5; cdr3_aa: CASSPDPGQGAGETQYF; cdr3_nt: TGTGCCAGCAGCCCGGATCCTGGACAGGGGGCGGGAGAGACCCAGTACTTC
v_call: TRBV6-1; d_call: NA; clone_size: many; j_call: TRBJ2-5; cdr3_aa: CASSDRLGWGTQYF; cdr3_nt: TGTGCCAGCAGTGATAGACTAGGCTGGGGGACCCAGTACTTC
v_call: TRBV23-1; d_call: NA; clone_size: few; j_call: TRBJ2-1; cdr3_aa: CASSQPTSRVPYNEQFF; cdr3_nt: TGCGCCAGCAGTCAGCCAACTAGCCGGGTTCCCTACAATGAGCAGTTCTTC
v_call: TRBV6-1; d_call: TRBD2; clone_size: NA; j_call: TRBJ2-3; cdr3_aa: CASSDLSGGGTDTQYF; cdr3_nt: TGTGCCAGCAGTGACCTTAGCGGGGGTGGAACAGATACGCAGTATTTT
v_call: TRBV24-1; d_call: TRBD1; clone_size: NA; j_call: TRBJ1-1; cdr3_aa: CATSDALGTGTSEAFF; cdr3_nt: TGTGCCACCAGTGATGCCCTGGGGACAGGGACTTCTGAAGCTTTCTTT
v_call: TRBV19; d_call: NA; clone_size: many; j_call: TRBJ2-1; cdr3_aa: CASSIHAFNEQFF; cdr3_nt: TGTGCCAGTAGTATCCACGCCTTCAATGAGCAGTTCTTC
v_call: TRBV2; d_call: NA; clone_size: many; j_call: TRBJ2-7; cdr3_aa: CASSPDRYEQYF; cdr3_nt: TGTGCCAGCAGTCCGGACAGATACGAGCAGTACTTC
v_call: TRBV5-1; d_call: NA; clone_size: many; j_call: TRBJ1-3; cdr3_aa: CASSLEPTHRSGNTIYF; cdr3_nt: TGCGCCAGCAGCTTGGAGCCCACCCATCGCTCTGGAAACACCATATATTTT
v_call: TRBV9; d_call: NA; clone_size: many; j_call: TRBJ1-6; cdr3_aa: CASSVATDNAIIGGLYNSPLHF; cdr3_nt: TGTGCCAGCAGCGTAGCTACTGATAACGCTATAATCGGCGGGCTTTATAATTCACCCCTCCACTTT
v_call: TRBV5-1; d_call: TRBD1; clone_size: many; j_call: TRBJ2-5; cdr3_aa: CASTRQGQTQETQYF; cdr3_nt: TGCGCCAGTACAAGACAGGGACAGACCCAAGAGACCCAGTACTTC
v_call: TRBV29-1; d_call: TRBD2; clone_size: many; j_call: TRBJ2-1; cdr3_aa: CSVDSGTSGDNEQFF; cdr3_nt: TGCAGCGTTGATTCCGGGACTAGCGGGGACAATGAGCAGTTCTTC
v_call: TRBV29-1; d_call: NA; clone_size: many; j_call: TRBJ2-1; cdr3_aa: CSVAPQPSNEQFF; cdr3_nt: TGCAGCGTTGCGCCCCAACCGTCCAATGAGCAGTTCTTC
v_call: TRBV18; d_call: TRBD1; clone_size: NA; j_call: TRBJ1-1; cdr3_aa: CASSPGGNTEDFF; cdr3_nt: TGTGCCAGCTCCCCAGGGGGCAACACTGAAGATTTCTTT
v_call: TRBV2; d_call: NA; clone_size: NA; j_call: TRBJ2-7; cdr3_aa: CASRRDTYEQYF; cdr3_nt: TGTGCCAGCCGCAGGGACACCTACGAGCAGTACTTC
v_call: TRBV10-3; d_call: NA; clone_size: many; j_call: TRBJ1-3; cdr3_aa: CAISALTDSGNTIYF; cdr3_nt: TGTGCCATCAGTGCGCTGACAGACTCTGGAAACACCATATATTTT
v_call: TRBV13; d_call: TRBD1; clone_size: many; j_call: TRBJ2-3; cdr3_aa: CASSSDRVGTDTQYF; cdr3_nt: TGTGCCAGCAGCTCGGACAGGGTGGGCACAGATACGCAGTATTTT
v_call: TRBV7-3; d_call: TRBD1; clone_size: NA; j_call: TRBJ1-2; cdr3_aa: CASSPQGESYGYTF; cdr3_nt: TGTGCCAGCAGCCCACAGGGGGAGAGCTATGGCTACACCTTC
v_call: TRBV18; d_call: NA; clone_size: many; j_call: TRBJ2-5; cdr3_aa: CASSPGLGQETQYF; cdr3_nt: TGTGCCAGCTCACCGGGACTTGGACAAGAGACCCAGTACTTC
v_call: TRBV10-2; d_call: TRBD2; clone_size: few; j_call: TRBJ2-3; cdr3_aa: CASSELAGVQDTQYF; cdr3_nt: TGCGCCAGCAGTGAGCTAGCGGGAGTACAAGATACGCAGTATTTT
v_call: TRBV20-1; d_call: TRBD2; clone_size: few; j_call: TRBJ2-7; cdr3_aa: CSANPSGVSYEQYF; cdr3_nt: TGCAGTGCTAACCCTAGCGGGGTTTCCTACGAGCAGTACTTC
v_call: TRBV18; d_call: NA; clone_size: many; j_call: TRBJ2-2; cdr3_aa: CASSPLQDTNTGELFF; cdr3_nt: TGTGCCAGCTCACCGTTACAGGATACGAACACCGGGGAGCTGTTTTTT
v_call: TRBV24-1; d_call: NA; clone_size: few; j_call: TRBJ1-5; cdr3_aa: CATSDPYQPQHF; cdr3_nt: TGTGCCACCAGTGATCCATATCAGCCCCAGCATTTT
v_call: TRBV7-2; d_call: NA; clone_size: NA; j_call: TRBJ1-6; cdr3_aa: CASSRGGVRSPLHF; cdr3_nt: TGTGCCAGCAGCCGAGGGGGGGTACGGTCACCCCTCCACTTT
v_call: TRBV10-3; d_call: NA; clone_size: many; j_call: TRBJ2-1; cdr3_aa: CAISARVNEQFF; cdr3_nt: TGTGCCATCAGTGCTCGGGTTAATGAGCAGTTCTTC
v_call: TRBV20-1; d_call: TRBD1; clone_size: many; j_call: TRBJ2-5; cdr3_aa: CSALSSGGRVTQYF; cdr3_nt: TGCAGTGCTCTAAGCTCAGGGGGACGGGTGACCCAGTACTTC
v_call: TRBV20-1; d_call: NA; clone_size: many; j_call: TRBJ1-1; cdr3_aa: CSARDLLSPTNTEAFF; cdr3_nt: TGCAGTGCTCGGGATCTTCTCTCCCCGACGAACACTGAAGCTTTCTTT
v_call: TRBV18; d_call: NA; clone_size: many; j_call: TRBJ1-2; cdr3_aa: CASSPSEEGGYTF; cdr3_nt: TGTGCCAGCTCACCGTCTGAGGAGGGCGGGTACACCTTC
v_call: TRBV5-5; d_call: TRBD2; clone_size: many; j_call: TRBJ2-3; cdr3_aa: CASSTAGGPSDTQYF; cdr3_nt: TGTGCCAGCAGCACAGCGGGGGGGCCTTCCGATACGCAGTATTTT
v_call: TRBV2; d_call: NA; clone_size: many; j_call: TRBJ2-2; cdr3_aa: CASGGTPVTGELFF; cdr3_nt: TGTGCCAGTGGGGGGACACCCGTCACCGGGGAGCTGTTTTTT
v_call: TRBV9; d_call: NA; clone_size: few; j_call: TRBJ2-2; cdr3_aa: CASSVARGELFF; cdr3_nt: TGTGCCAGCAGCGTTGCGAGGGGGGAGCTGTTTTTT